This passage covers 5 T cell receptor beta chains from one sample sequenced in a study of blood T cell repertoires in COVID-19. The repertoire was sequenced with immunoSEQ multiplex PCR; TCRdb's copy has only in-frame clones and lacks some. The sample has over 400,000 clones, 70% to 90% seen once. Source material: peripheral blood. The receptor source for this set is a human donor in a cohort sampled during active COVID-19.

The chain couples TRBV2 to TRBJ2-7; 7 bases are shared with TRBD2. From germline, CDR1 is SNHLY and CDR2 FYNNEI. Trimming cost V 8 bases and J 1 base; bases outside gene matches: 11. This CDR3 has 15 residues. The CDR3: CASRGRLAESYEQYF. CDR3 coding DNA: TGTGCCAGCCGGGGGAGGCTAGCGGAGTCCTACGAGCAGTACTTC. Filled out from reference TRBV2 and TRBJ2-7, the complete variable domain reads EPEVTQTPSHQVTQMGQEVILRCVPISNHLYFYWYRQILGQKVEFLVSFYNNEISEKSEIFDDQFSVERPDGSNFTLKIRSTKLEDSAMYFCASRGRLAESYEQYFGPGTRLTVT.

This clone was observed once. The V gene is TRBV5-1, the J gene TRBJ2-2; 11 nucleotides line up with TRBD2. Germline trimming cut 3 bases from V and 6 bases from J; bases unmatched to any gene: 4. Germline V gives CDR1 SGHRS, CDR2 YFSETQ. This CDR3 is 15 amino acids long. As DNA, the CDR3 is TGCGCCAGCAGCTACCTAGCGGGAGGACCCGGGGAGCTGTTTTTT. It specifies CASSYLAGGPGELFF.

This clone has more than one count but fewer than ten. The rearrangement uses TRBV9 and TRBJ2-5; D is ambiguous. The CDR3 is 17 residues long. Trimming removed 3 bases from V and 5 bases from J, with 23 bases in between. CDR1 is SGDLS and CDR2 is YYNGEE in the germline V gene. CDR3 nucleotides: TGTGCCAGCAGCGGTGGTAGGTCAATTAACTCCGGGGAGACCCAGTACTTC. Translating gives CASSGGRSINSGETQYF.

The CDR3 region is CASSQEGRGSMGYTF. CDR3 coding DNA: TGTGCCAGCAGCCAAGAGGGCAGGGGGAGCATGGGGTACACCTTC. The rearrangement uses TRBV3-1 (or the pseudogene TRBV3-2) and TRBJ1-2, with 7 bases that match TRBD1. Unmatched junction bases numbered 12, after V lost 0 bases and J lost 11 bases. This CDR3 region has 15 residues. CDR1 and CDR2 from the germline V gene are LGHDT and YNNKEL (reference sequence).

CDR3: CASSLDRQVGRVLTF. CDR3 DNA sequence: TGTGCCAGCAGCTTAGACCGACAGGTGGGACGCGTCCTGACTTTC. The V gene is TRBV7-3, the J gene TRBJ2-6, with D possibly TRBD1 on 6 matching bases. Germline V gene lookup returns CDR1 SGHTA and CDR2 FQGTGA. This CDR3 contains 15 residues. The V gene lost 2 bases and the J gene lost 12 bases, with 17 bases spanning the gap.